This T cell receptor beta chain came from a study of cytomegalovirus exposure and HLA in healthy donors. At sampling all donors were nominally healthy, likely with unrecorded immune exposures. Germline lookup yields CDR1 SGHRS and CDR2 YFSETQ. The length of the CDR3 is 12 residues. V dropped 6 bases and J dropped 4; count of bases not matched to a gene: 3. Study-level findings and limits: In vitro confirmation showed three CMV-associated chains to be CMV antigen specific. For TCR beta chains, V- and J-gene trimming was later linked to a missense DCLRE1C variant. According to a later analysis, donors in an Asian-associated ancestry cluster reportedly had fewer N-insertions than the approximately 720-donor mean.

As regards this clone: Its specificity is unknown.

Primers for the PCR totalled 60 Vbeta and 13 Jbeta. Libraries were prepared by immunoSEQ multiplex PCR; TCRdb keeps only in-frame clonotypes and omits some of them. The table has some 97,000 clones, roughly 77% seen once. The source material was PBMCs. This clonotype was sampled from a woman between 45 and 60 years old in good health and CMV-seropositive. The rearrangement links TRBV5-1 to TRBJ1-2; 7 bases line up with TRBD1. The CDR3 region has the DNA TGCGCCAGCAAAGACAGGGCCTATGGCTACACCTTC. Residues: CASKDRAYGYTF. The full variable domain, rest sourced from reference TRBV5-1 and TRBJ1-2, is KAGVTQTPRYLIKTRGQQVTLSCSPISGHRSVSWYQQTPGQGLQFLFEYFSETQRNKGNFPGRFSGRQFSNSRSEMNVSTLELGDSALYLCASKDRAYGYTFGSGTRLTVV.